This TCR beta chain comes out of a study of patients and donors after allogeneic stem cell transplantation. A single record per CDR3 protein comes from TCRdb applying MiXCR to the RT-PCR reads. There are about 110,000 distinct CDR3 sequences in the sample; less than 45% occur only once, and around 27% lies in the top ten. Germline values: CDR1 MGHRA, CDR2 YSYEKL. The CDR3 totals 12 residues. Trimming left V 0 bases short and J 5 bases short, with 4 bases between. The sequenced material came from blood, either unsorted or a sorted T cell fraction (not recorded which). The V call is TRBV4-1, the J call TRBJ1-2; D is unclear. The receptor comes from a human donor who was either an allogeneic HSCT recipient or a stem cell or donor lymphocyte infusion donor (not recorded which). It is not recorded whose cells these are; they may come from a transplant donor. The CDR3 protein is CASSQEGYGYTF. In nucleotides, the CDR3 is TGCGCCAGCAGCCAAGAAGGTTATGGCTACACCTTC.